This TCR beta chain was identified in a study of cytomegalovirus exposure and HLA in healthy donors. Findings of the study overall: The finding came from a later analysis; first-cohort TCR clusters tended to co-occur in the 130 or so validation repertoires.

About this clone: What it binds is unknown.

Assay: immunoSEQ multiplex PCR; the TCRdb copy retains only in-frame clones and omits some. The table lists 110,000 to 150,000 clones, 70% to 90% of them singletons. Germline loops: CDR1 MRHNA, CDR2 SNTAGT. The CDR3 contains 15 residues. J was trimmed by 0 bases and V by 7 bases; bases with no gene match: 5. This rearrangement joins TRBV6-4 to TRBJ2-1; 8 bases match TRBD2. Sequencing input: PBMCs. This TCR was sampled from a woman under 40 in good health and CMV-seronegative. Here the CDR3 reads CASNIAGSSYNEQFF. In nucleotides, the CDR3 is TGTGCCAGCAATATAGCGGGGAGCTCCTACAATGAGCAGTTCTTC.